Each of the 10 T cell receptor beta chains below was sequenced from the same sample in a study of neurological immune-mediated disorders. MiXCR, applied by TCRdb to the 5' RACE reads, yields one record per CDR3 protein. The sample holds tens of thousands of distinct CDR3 sequences, under 2.5% seen once. The sequenced sample consisted of PBMCs. The receptors stem from a man aged 50 to 59 with multiple sclerosis.

The table lists this clonotype with many counts. V is TRBV7-2 and J is TRBJ2-1; D possibly corresponds to TRBD2 (5 bases). Germline values: CDR1 SGHTA, CDR2 FQGNSA. The CDR3 length is 13 residues. The V end lost 5 bases, the J end lost 6 bases, and 11 bases lay between the germline ends. CDR3 DNA: TGTGCCAGCAGCCGCGGGCCCCCCAATGAGCAGTTCTTC. Translated, it gives CASSRGPPNEQFF.

In the case of this clonotype: This could be a read error, since a much larger clone is one nucleotide away. The chain carries TRBV3-1 and TRBJ2-2; a weak D match, TRBD2 (5 bases). The germline V gene has CDR1 LGHDT and CDR2 YNNKEL (reference sequence). The CDR3 contains 14 residues. The CDR3 sequence: CASSPRTGYGEMFF. CDR3 bases: TGTGCCAGCAGCCCCCGGACTGGATACGGGGAGATGTTTTTT.

At least ten counts were recorded for this clonotype. The chain links TRBV7-3 to TRBJ2-7, with D uncertain. Trimming left V 3 bases short and J 0 bases short, with 12 bases between. This CDR3 has 15 amino acids. Germline assignment: CDR1 SGHTA and CDR2 FQGTGA. CDR3 in amino acids: CASSLGLGSSYEQYF. The CDR3 coding sequence is TGTGCCAGCAGCTTGGGTTTGGGCAGCTCCTACGAGCAGTACTTC.

The rearrangement joins TRBV6-6 to TRBJ1-5; 7 nucleotides match TRBD1. The CDR3 runs to 14 residues. V shed 5 bases and J 6 bases; nucleotides not matched to a gene: 7. The germline gives CDR1 MNHNY, CDR2 SVGAGI (reference sequence). The CDR3 spells CASSTDRSSQPQHF. CDR3 sequence (DNA): TGTGCCAGCAGTACGGACAGGAGTAGTCAGCCCCAGCATTTT.

This clonotype was seen ten or more times. The rearrangement uses TRBV6-1 and TRBJ1-1; TRBD1 matches at 7 bases. Losses at the gene ends were 1 base for V and 4 bases for J; bases not matched to a gene: 3. Looked up from germline, CDR1 is MNHNS and CDR2 is SASEGT. This CDR3 contains 14 residues. In DNA form, the CDR3 reads TGTGCCAGCAGTGAAGACAGGGGCCCCACTGAAGCTTTCTTT. Amino acid sequence: CASSEDRGPTEAFF.

This clonotype came up many times. This chain links TRBV6-2 or TRBV6-3 with TRBJ2-3; TRBD2 matches at 14 bases. This CDR3 spans 17 amino acids. J was trimmed by 4 bases and V by 3 bases; bases with no gene match: 6. From germline, CDR1 is MNHEY and CDR2 SVGEGT. The DNA for the CDR3 is TGTGCCAGCAGTTATTCCCGACTAGCGGGGGGGCCAGATACGCAGTATTTT. Residues: CASSYSRLAGGPDTQYF.

This clonotype was counted only a few times. The chain is built from TRBV19 and TRBJ2-3, with a possible D match to TRBD2 (6 bases). The CDR3 extends over 13 amino acids. V was clipped by 6 bases and J by 5 bases, with 12 bases between them. The germline CDR1 and CDR2 sequences are LNHDA and SQIVND (reference sequence). The CDR3 spells CASSRAGKDTQYF. CDR3 sequence (DNA): TGTGCCAGTAGCCGCGCGGGGAAAGATACGCAGTATTTT.

This clonotype came up many times. The CDR3 reads CSARDPSAPYEQYF. The CDR3 coding sequence is TGCAGTGCTAGAGATCCTAGCGCACCATACGAGCAGTACTTC. The J gene is TRBJ2-7, the V gene TRBV20-1; maybe TRBD2 (6 bases). V gave up 0 bases and J gave up 4 bases, with 13 bases separating them. CDR1 is DFQATT, CDR2 SNEGSKA, per germline (reference sequence). This CDR3 has 14 amino acids.

This clonotype was counted ten times or more. This rearrangement joins TRBV12-3 or TRBV12-4 to TRBJ2-1, with D unclear. The CDR3 extends over 15 amino acids. V was cut by 1 base and J by 4 bases, with 11 bases left in between. For the CDR3, the DNA is TGTGCCAGCAGTTTAGGGCTTAGCATATACAATGAGCAGTTCTTC. Residues: CASSLGLSIYNEQFF.

Ten or more counts support this clonotype. This chain's CDR3 is CASSLGNTYTDTQYF. The CDR3 nucleotides read TGCGCCAGCAGCCTCGGGAACACATACACAGATACGCAGTATTTT. The chain uses TRBV4-3 and TRBJ2-3, with a weak D call TRBD2 (5 bases). V was shortened by 4 bases and J by 2 bases, with 13 bases between the two germline ends. The CDR3 has 15 residues. The V gene's germline CDR1 is LGHNA and CDR2 YSLEER.